A single sample gave rise to the 13 T cell receptor beta chains below, sequenced in a study of blood T cell repertoires in COVID-19. Repertoires were generated with immunoSEQ multiplex PCR, while TCRdb's copy carries only in-frame clones and drops some. The data hold more than 85,000 clones, with 90% observed a single time. The sample taken for sequencing was peripheral blood. The receptors shown here come from a man in his sixties with acute or convalescent COVID-19.

This clone was seen just once. V gene TRBV5-6 combines with J gene TRBJ2-1, with no clear D. This CDR3 contains 12 residues. Germline CDR1 is SGHDT and CDR2 is YYEEEE. Deletions cut 2 bases from V and 9 bases from J, with 9 bases between. The CDR3 region is CASSLSTGEQFF. The DNA for the CDR3 is TGTGCCAGCAGCTTATCCACCGGTGAGCAGTTCTTC.

The V call is TRBV11-1, the J call TRBJ1-1, with a tentative D call TRBD1 (6 bases). Germline V gene sequence: CDR1 SGHAT, CDR2 FQDESV (reference sequence). The V gene lost 4 bases and the J gene lost 1 base, with 13 bases spanning the gap. The CDR3 contains 15 residues. The CDR3 DNA follows: TGTGCCAGCAGCTACCTATGGACAGAGAACACTGAAGCTTTCTTT. Encoded protein: CASSYLWTENTEAFF.

The genes are TRBV4-3 and TRBJ1-1, with TRBD1 matching over 7 bases. The CDR3 runs to 17 residues. CDR1 and CDR2 (germline): LGHNA, YSLEER. The V segment lost 6 bases and the J segment 1 base; nucleotides outside the gene matches: 14. The CDR3 spells CASSRGISGQSNTEAFF. The CDR3 nucleotides read TGCGCCAGCAGTAGGGGGATTTCGGGACAGTCGAACACTGAAGCTTTCTTT.

The chain is built from TRBV4-3 and TRBJ2-1; no reliable D call. Germline CDR1 is LGHNA and CDR2 is YSLEER. Trimming shortened V by 0 bases and J by 8 bases, and 5 bases separated the two germline ends. This CDR3 comprises 12 residues. CDR3 coding DNA: TGCGCCAGCAGCCAAGAGGGCGATGAGCAGTTCTTC. It encodes CASSQEGDEQFF.

The chain is built from TRBV2 and TRBJ2-1; 10 bases map to TRBD2. Per the germline V gene, CDR1 is SNHLY and CDR2 is FYNNEI. The CDR3 contains 15 residues. J gave up 5 bases and V 6 bases, and 7 bases lay outside the gene matches. CDR3 sequence (DNA): TGTGCCAGCAGACCTCTAGCGGGAGAGAACAATGAGCAGTTCTTC. Translated: CASRPLAGENNEQFF.

The V gene is TRBV3-1 (or the pseudogene TRBV3-2), the J gene TRBJ2-1, with no clear D. CDR1 LGHDT and CDR2 YNNKEL come from the germline V gene (reference sequence). The length of the CDR3 is 15 residues. Trimming stripped 0 bases from V and 1 base from J, with 7 bases between. The CDR3: CASSQEAASYNEQFF. CDR3 nucleotide sequence: TGTGCCAGCAGCCAAGAGGCCGCTTCCTACAATGAGCAGTTCTTC.

This chain uses TRBV7-9 with TRBJ2-7; 10 nucleotides agree with TRBD2. CDR1 SEHNR and CDR2 FQNEAQ come from the germline V gene (reference sequence). Unmatched junction bases numbered 6, after V lost 4 bases and J lost 0 bases. This CDR3 has 16 residues. The CDR3 loop reads CASSSTGLANSYEQYF. The CDR3, as DNA: TGTGCCAGCAGCTCGACGGGACTAGCGAACTCCTACGAGCAGTACTTC.

The chain combines TRBV30 with TRBJ1-1; possible D gene TRBD1, 5 bases. Between the trimmed V and J ends, which lost 4 bases and 2 bases, there was a span of 11 bases. This CDR3 spans 13 amino acids. The germline V gene has CDR1 GTSNPN and CDR2 SVGIG (reference sequence). The CDR3 here is CAWNIQGNTEAFF. The CDR3 coding sequence is TGTGCCTGGAACATTCAGGGAAACACTGAAGCTTTCTTT.

CDR3 loop: CASSEWTGGEPGELFF. CDR3 nucleotides: TGTGCCAGCAGCGAGTGGACAGGGGGGGAACCCGGGGAGCTGTTTTTT. The chain joins TRBV11-1 to TRBJ2-2; TRBD1 agrees at 10 bases. This CDR3 is 16 amino acids long. V lost 5 bases, J lost 6 bases, and 9 bases stayed unmatched. CDR1 is SGHAT, CDR2 FQDESV, per germline (reference sequence).

The gene calls are TRBV24-1 and TRBJ2-3; TRBD1 aligns across 10 bases. Looked up from germline, CDR1 is KGHDR and CDR2 is SFDVKD. The CDR3 is 16 residues long. The junction had 7 bases not matched to a gene; V was cut back by 4 bases and J by 4 bases. CDR3: CATSDGGQGRADTQYF. For the CDR3, the DNA is TGTGCCACCAGTGACGGGGGACAGGGGCGGGCAGATACGCAGTATTTT.

The gene calls are TRBV7-2 and TRBJ1-1, with D hard to call. CDR1 and CDR2 from the germline V gene are SGHTA and FQGNSA. The V end was cut by 2 bases, the J end by 3 bases, with 10 bases between. The CDR3 has 14 residues. CDR3: CASSLQPEDTEAFF. CDR3 sequence (DNA): TGTGCCAGCAGCTTACAACCGGAGGACACTGAAGCTTTCTTT.

This chain uses TRBV6-5 with TRBJ1-3; D is undetermined. The V gene's germline CDR1 is MNHEY and CDR2 SVGAGI. V dropped 4 bases and J dropped 6 bases, with 10 bases sitting between them. The CDR3 sequence is 13 residues long. CDR3: CASSLEEKNTIYF. The CDR3 bases are TGTGCCAGCAGTTTGGAGGAAAAAAACACCATATATTTT.

The chain joins TRBV7-2 to TRBJ2-1, with TRBD1 matching 9 bases. V lost 3 bases to trimming and J lost 7 bases; unmatched junction nucleotides: 7. Germline assignment: CDR1 SGHTA and CDR2 FQGNSA. The CDR3 spans 15 residues. In DNA form, the CDR3 reads TGTGCCAGCAGCTTGACAGGGGGGCAACTTAATGAGCAGTTCTTC. Its translation: CASSLTGGQLNEQFF.